Listed below are T cell receptor beta chains from one sample, sequenced in a study of blood T cells in healthy people across ages. TCRdb itself ran the 5' RACE reads through MiXCR, one entry per CDR3 protein. The sample includes 1.5 million or so distinct CDR3 sequences, roughly 43% of them seen just once. The material sequenced was blood. The receptors were sampled from a woman younger than 35 in good health. The CDR3 runs from the conserved cysteine through the conserved F or W. The D gene is left open where the match is weak. Clone size, where shown, is once, few, many, or a class for clones that have expanded.

v_gene: TRBV20-1
d_gene: .
j_gene: TRBJ1-5
abundance: .
CDR3nt: TGCAGTGCTCCCTGGGCGGGCACGGAGCAGCCCCAGCATTTT
CDR3aa: CSAPWAGTEQPQHF

v_gene: TRBV7-8
d_gene: TRBD1
j_gene: TRBJ2-7
abundance: many
CDR3nt: TGTGCCAGCAGCTCGGCCCAGGGGGCCTACGAGCAGTACTTC
CDR3aa: CASSSAQGAYEQYF

v_gene: TRBV21-1
d_gene: .
j_gene: TRBJ2-1
abundance: .
CDR3nt: TGTGCCAGCAGCAAAGCATCGAAAATCCTCTCCGACAATGAGCAGTTCTTC
CDR3aa: CASSKASKILSDNEQFF

v_gene: TRBV5-5
d_gene: .
j_gene: TRBJ2-1
abundance: .
CDR3nt: TGTGCCAGCGGCCCAGGGACCTACAATGAGCAGTTCTTC
CDR3aa: CASGPGTYNEQFF

v_gene: TRBV6-6
d_gene: TRBD1
j_gene: TRBJ2-1
abundance: .
CDR3nt: TGTGCCAGCAGTTGGGGGTTGGACAGGAGGAGGTATGAGCAGTTCTTC
CDR3aa: CASSWGLDRRRYEQFF

v_gene: TRBV12-3/TRBV12-4
d_gene: TRBD2
j_gene: TRBJ2-7
abundance: .
CDR3nt: TGTGCCAGCAGTTTACAGGGACTAGCGGGAGTAGACAATGAGCAGTACTTC
CDR3aa: CASSLQGLAGVDNEQYF

v_gene: TRBV9
d_gene: TRBD1
j_gene: TRBJ2-3
abundance: few
CDR3nt: TGTGCCAGCAGCGTACCTACCCCCGGACAGGGGCCTCCTAGCACAGATACGCAGTATTTT
CDR3aa: CASSVPTPGQGPPSTDTQYF

v_gene: TRBV7-9
d_gene: TRBD1
j_gene: TRBJ2-7
abundance: .
CDR3nt: TGTGCCAGCAGCAACCCCGGGACAGGGGACCACGAGCAGTACTTC
CDR3aa: CASSNPGTGDHEQYF

v_gene: TRBV11-2
d_gene: .
j_gene: TRBJ1-1
abundance: .
CDR3nt: TGTGCCAGCAGCTCCAACAAACCAGCTAGTACTATGAACACTGAAGCTTTCTTT
CDR3aa: CASSSNKPASTMNTEAFF

v_gene: TRBV21-1
d_gene: .
j_gene: TRBJ2-7
abundance: .
CDR3nt: TGTGCCAGCAGCGACTCACTACTAGCGGGGAGCTCCTACGAGCAGTACTTC
CDR3aa: CASSDSLLAGSSYEQYF

v_gene: TRBV6-2/TRBV6-3
d_gene: TRBD1
j_gene: TRBJ1-5
abundance: many
CDR3nt: TGTGCCAGCAGCCGCCCAGGGGGTCCGGATCAGCCCCAGCATTTT
CDR3aa: CASSRPGGPDQPQHF

v_gene: TRBV11-2
d_gene: .
j_gene: TRBJ2-1
abundance: .
CDR3nt: TGTGCCAGCAGCACAGGGGCCTCGGGGGGATATGAGCAGTTCTTC
CDR3aa: CASSTGASGGYEQFF

v_gene: TRBV30
d_gene: TRBD2
j_gene: TRBJ2-7
abundance: .
CDR3nt: TGTGCCTGGAGTGCCGGACTAGCGGTAACCTACGAGCAGTACTTC
CDR3aa: CAWSAGLAVTYEQYF

v_gene: TRBV29-1
d_gene: TRBD2
j_gene: TRBJ2-5
abundance: few
CDR3nt: TGCAGCGTTGGTAGCGGGAGGGGAGAGACCCAGTACTTC
CDR3aa: CSVGSGRGETQYF

v_gene: TRBV29-1
d_gene: TRBD1
j_gene: TRBJ2-1
abundance: many
CDR3nt: TGCAGCGTTGAGGGGACAGGCAACAATGAGCAGTTCTTC
CDR3aa: CSVEGTGNNEQFF

v_gene: TRBV9
d_gene: TRBD1
j_gene: TRBJ2-2
abundance: once
CDR3nt: TGTGCCAGCAGCCCGGACAGGACGATTACCGGGGAGCTGTTTTTT
CDR3aa: CASSPDRTITGELFF

v_gene: TRBV5-1
d_gene: .
j_gene: TRBJ2-3
abundance: few
CDR3nt: TGCGCCAGCAGCGATCGAATCGGCGATACGCAGTATTTT
CDR3aa: CASSDRIGDTQYF

v_gene: TRBV3-1
d_gene: .
j_gene: TRBJ2-3
abundance: .
CDR3nt: TGTGCCAGCAGCCACACTAGAGTTACTAGCACAGATACGCAGTATTTT
CDR3aa: CASSHTRVTSTDTQYF

v_gene: TRBV4-3
d_gene: .
j_gene: TRBJ1-2
abundance: .
CDR3nt: TGCGCCAGCAGCCATCCGGGACCGAACTATGGCTACACCTTC
CDR3aa: CASSHPGPNYGYTF

v_gene: TRBV7-9
d_gene: TRBD1
j_gene: TRBJ2-1
abundance: .
CDR3nt: TGTGCCAGCAGAGGAAGGCCAGGGGGGCAGTTCTTC
CDR3aa: CASRGRPGGQFF

v_gene: TRBV5-6
d_gene: .
j_gene: TRBJ2-5
abundance: few
CDR3nt: TGTGCCAGCAGCTTGGACACCCTACAAGAGACCCAGTACTTC
CDR3aa: CASSLDTLQETQYF

v_gene: TRBV10-3
d_gene: .
j_gene: TRBJ2-1
abundance: .
CDR3nt: TGTGCCATCAGTGGTCGGGGGGCCATTAACAATGAGCAGTTCTTC
CDR3aa: CAISGRGAINNEQFF

v_gene: TRBV12-3/TRBV12-4
d_gene: .
j_gene: TRBJ2-4
abundance: few
CDR3nt: TGTGCCAGCAGTTCCATGGACAGTCAGTACTTC
CDR3aa: CASSSMDSQYF

v_gene: TRBV10-3
d_gene: TRBD1
j_gene: TRBJ2-7
abundance: .
CDR3nt: TGTGCCATCAGGAAGGCGGATACAGGGGGCTACGAGCAGTACTTC
CDR3aa: CAIRKADTGGYEQYF

v_gene: TRBV5-1
d_gene: .
j_gene: TRBJ2-7
abundance: .
CDR3nt: TGCGCCAGCAGTTCGGACGGGCACTACGAGCAGTACTTC
CDR3aa: CASSSDGHYEQYF

v_gene: TRBV6-5
d_gene: TRBD1
j_gene: TRBJ2-1
abundance: .
CDR3nt: TGTGCCAGCAGTCGGGACAGGGGGACTAACAATGAGCAGTTCTTC
CDR3aa: CASSRDRGTNNEQFF

v_gene: TRBV29-1
d_gene: .
j_gene: TRBJ1-2
abundance: .
CDR3nt: TGCAGCGCCGTCGGGTGGGGCAGGGTGGACTATGGCTACACCTTC
CDR3aa: CSAVGWGRVDYGYTF

v_gene: TRBV9
d_gene: .
j_gene: TRBJ2-2
abundance: few
CDR3nt: TGTGCCAGCAGCGTTGTCTCAACCGGGGAGCTGTTTTTT
CDR3aa: CASSVVSTGELFF

v_gene: TRBV11-2
d_gene: .
j_gene: TRBJ1-6
abundance: .
CDR3nt: TGTGCCAGCAGCTTAGTTGGGGCGCGCAATTCACCCCTCCACTTT
CDR3aa: CASSLVGARNSPLHF

v_gene: TRBV12-3/TRBV12-4
d_gene: .
j_gene: TRBJ2-7
abundance: .
CDR3nt: TGTGCCAGCAGTCCCACGTTCCCGAGTTTTCGGGGCCCCTACGAGCAGTACTTC
CDR3aa: CASSPTFPSFRGPYEQYF

v_gene: TRBV20-1
d_gene: .
j_gene: TRBJ2-3
abundance: many
CDR3nt: TGCAGTGCCTCGGGCAAGCCCACAGATACGCAGTATTTT
CDR3aa: CSASGKPTDTQYF

v_gene: TRBV9
d_gene: .
j_gene: TRBJ2-1
abundance: few
CDR3nt: TGTGCCAGCTCGATCGAGGAAAACAATGAGCAGTTCTTC
CDR3aa: CASSIEENNEQFF

v_gene: TRBV28
d_gene: .
j_gene: TRBJ1-5
abundance: many
CDR3nt: TGTGCCAGCAGTTTGGCAAGTCAGCCCCAGCATTTT
CDR3aa: CASSLASQPQHF

v_gene: TRBV6-6
d_gene: .
j_gene: TRBJ2-5
abundance: few
CDR3nt: TGTGCCAGCAGTTACTCGTGGGGACGCCAAGAGACCCAGTACTTC
CDR3aa: CASSYSWGRQETQYF

v_gene: TRBV5-1
d_gene: .
j_gene: TRBJ2-3
abundance: few
CDR3nt: TGCGCCAGCAGCTTAAACCCGGGACTTACAACGTCGATTACGCAGTATTTT
CDR3aa: CASSLNPGLTTSITQYF

v_gene: TRBV13
d_gene: .
j_gene: TRBJ1-2
abundance: .
CDR3nt: TGTGCCAGCAGCTTACTGGGAGGGAAAGGCTACACCTTC
CDR3aa: CASSLLGGKGYTF

v_gene: TRBV3-1
d_gene: .
j_gene: TRBJ2-3
abundance: .
CDR3nt: TGTGCCAGCCTCCTCGGAGGGTTGGCCAGCAATACGCAGTATTTT
CDR3aa: CASLLGGLASNTQYF

v_gene: TRBV28
d_gene: .
j_gene: TRBJ1-1
abundance: .
CDR3nt: TGTGCCAGCGGGCTCCTATTGAACACTGAAGCTTTCTTT
CDR3aa: CASGLLLNTEAFF

v_gene: TRBV5-6
d_gene: TRBD2
j_gene: TRBJ2-7
abundance: .
CDR3nt: TGTGCCAGCAGCTTGAGGATGCGCGGGAGGGCCTACGAGCAGTACTTC
CDR3aa: CASSLRMRGRAYEQYF

v_gene: TRBV9
d_gene: TRBD2
j_gene: TRBJ2-1
abundance: few
CDR3nt: TGTGCCAGCAGCGTCGCCGGGACTAGCTACAATGAGCAGTTCTTC
CDR3aa: CASSVAGTSYNEQFF

v_gene: TRBV29-1
d_gene: .
j_gene: TRBJ2-5
abundance: .
CDR3nt: TGCAGCGTCAATGAGCAGTACTTC
CDR3aa: CSVNEQYF

v_gene: TRBV30
d_gene: .
j_gene: TRBJ1-1
abundance: .
CDR3nt: TGTGCCTGGAGTTCCACAGGGTATTGGGGAGCTTTCTTT
CDR3aa: CAWSSTGYWGAFF

v_gene: TRBV4-2
d_gene: TRBD1
j_gene: TRBJ1-1
abundance: .
CDR3nt: TGTGCCAGCAGCCAAGAAGGGACAGGGGGTACTGAAGCTTTCTTT
CDR3aa: CASSQEGTGGTEAFF

v_gene: TRBV24-1
d_gene: .
j_gene: TRBJ1-5
abundance: few
CDR3nt: TGTGCCACCAGTGACGCTACAGGGTATCAGCCCCAGCATTTT
CDR3aa: CATSDATGYQPQHF

v_gene: TRBV13
d_gene: TRBD2
j_gene: TRBJ2-5
abundance: .
CDR3nt: TGTGCCAGCGGCGGCCCCCCGGGACTAGCGATGGAGACCCAGTACTTC
CDR3aa: CASGGPPGLAMETQYF

v_gene: TRBV7-2
d_gene: TRBD1
j_gene: TRBJ2-7
abundance: .
CDR3nt: TGTGCCAGCAGCTGGACAGGGGGCCCAGATGACGAGCAGTACTTC
CDR3aa: CASSWTGGPDDEQYF

v_gene: TRBV20-1
d_gene: TRBD1
j_gene: TRBJ1-2
abundance: .
CDR3nt: TGCAGTGCTAGAGATGCGGGGACAGGGTCTCCCTATGGCTACACCTTC
CDR3aa: CSARDAGTGSPYGYTF

v_gene: TRBV6-1
d_gene: .
j_gene: TRBJ2-2
abundance: .
CDR3nt: TGTGCCAGCAACCCAAACAGGGATTGGGCCGGGGAGCTGTTTTTT
CDR3aa: CASNPNRDWAGELFF

v_gene: TRBV4-2
d_gene: TRBD2
j_gene: TRBJ2-7
abundance: once
CDR3nt: TGTGCCAGCAGCCAAGATGGGGCGGGAGTCTACAATGAGCAGTACTTC
CDR3aa: CASSQDGAGVYNEQYF

v_gene: TRBV4-3
d_gene: .
j_gene: TRBJ2-7
abundance: .
CDR3nt: TGCGCCAGCAGCCAACATCCAGGCCCTAGCTCCTACGAGCAGTACTTC
CDR3aa: CASSQHPGPSSYEQYF

v_gene: TRBV6-2/TRBV6-3
d_gene: TRBD1
j_gene: TRBJ2-5
abundance: many
CDR3nt: TGTGCCAGCAGCCGACAGGGCCAAGAGACCCAGTACTTC
CDR3aa: CASSRQGQETQYF

v_gene: TRBV27
d_gene: .
j_gene: TRBJ2-5
abundance: .
CDR3nt: TGTGCCAGCACCGGCGCCGCTCGAGAGCAGTACTTC
CDR3aa: CASTGAAREQYF

v_gene: TRBV6-5
d_gene: .
j_gene: TRBJ1-2
abundance: .
CDR3nt: TGTGCCAGCAGTTACTCGTCAGGGGCGGAGGGCTACACCTTC
CDR3aa: CASSYSSGAEGYTF

v_gene: TRBV5-1
d_gene: TRBD1
j_gene: TRBJ2-7
abundance: .
CDR3nt: TGCGCCAGCAGCTTGTTTGGACAGGGGTATGAGCAGTACTTC
CDR3aa: CASSLFGQGYEQYF

v_gene: TRBV27
d_gene: TRBD1
j_gene: TRBJ2-1
abundance: few
CDR3nt: TGTGCCAGCAGTTTATCGGGCGGTAGGGGGCGAGCCTACAATGAGCAGTTCTTC
CDR3aa: CASSLSGGRGRAYNEQFF